These 21 T cell receptor beta chains came from one sample sequenced in a study of blood T cell repertoires in COVID-19. Produced via immunoSEQ multiplex PCR; TCRdb's table is partial and in-frame only. The sample contains 110,000 to 150,000 clones, around 80% of which appear only once. The specimen sequenced was peripheral blood. The receptors shown here come from a woman aged 60-75 years with acute or convalescent COVID-19.

V usage is TRBV19 and J usage is TRBJ2-3; 13 nucleotides align to TRBD2. V lost 8 bases, J lost 4 bases, and 0 bases stayed unmatched. CDR1 and CDR2 (germline): LNHDA, SQIVND (reference sequence). The CDR3 totals 13 residues. CDR3 DNA sequence: TGTGCCAGTGGACTAGCGGGAGCAGATACGCAGTATTTT. Translating it yields CASGLAGADTQYF.

V and J are TRBV15 and TRBJ1-4, with D possibly TRBD1 on 5 matching bases. This CDR3 is 15 amino acids long. Germline V gives CDR1 LNHNV, CDR2 YYDKDF (reference sequence). Trimming took off 5 bases at V and 5 bases at J, with 15 bases between the two ends. The CDR3 DNA is TGTGCCACCAGCTCGATTACGGACACGAATGAAAAACTGTTTTTT. It translates to CATSSITDTNEKLFF.

The chain has TRBV27 and TRBJ2-7, with 10 bases matching TRBD2. The length of the CDR3 is 17 residues. Trimming at V came to 3 bases and at J to 3 bases, leaving 11 bases not matched to a gene. Germline V gene lookup returns CDR1 MNHEY and CDR2 SMNVEV (reference sequence). The CDR3 DNA follows: TGTGCCAGCAGTTTCCGCCGAGCCGGGACTAGCGTCTACGAGCAGTACTTC. Amino acids: CASSFRRAGTSVYEQYF.

The rearrangement links TRBV28 to TRBJ2-4, with TRBD1 identical over 7 bases. The CDR3 extends over 15 amino acids. Losses at the gene ends were 3 bases for V and 3 bases for J; bases not matched to a gene: 5. CDR1 and CDR2 (germline): MDHEN, SYDVKM. CDR3 sequence reads: CASSFSQGVKNIQYF. As DNA, the CDR3 is TGTGCCAGCAGTTTTTCGCAGGGGGTCAAAAACATTCAGTACTTC.

The DNA for the CDR3 is TGTGCCAGCAGCCCAGTCAGAGGCGATCAGCCCCAGCATTTT. Translating gives CASSPVRGDQPQHF. The rearrangement uses TRBV27 and TRBJ1-5; D is undetermined. CDR1 and CDR2 (germline): MNHEY, SMNVEV (reference sequence). V lost 6 bases, J lost 5 bases, and 14 bases lay in between. CDR3 length: 14 residues.

The chain links TRBV28 to TRBJ1-4; tentatively, D is TRBD1 (5 bases). The CDR3 consists of 16 residues. Germline CDR1 is MDHEN and CDR2 is SYDVKM. V dropped 4 bases and J dropped 6 bases, with 18 bases sitting between them. The DNA for the CDR3 is TGTGCCAGCAGTTCCCCCTTGACAGCTTCTTATGAAAAACTGTTTTTT. Encoded protein: CASSSPLTASYEKLFF.

This clone came up a few times. V is TRBV7-2 and J is TRBJ1-3; D uncertain. V dropped 1 base and J dropped 2 bases, with 3 bases sitting between them. CDR1 is SGHTA and CDR2 is FQGNSA in the germline V gene. The CDR3 is made up of 13 amino acids. This CDR3 reads CASSLVAGNTIYF. As DNA, the CDR3 is TGTGCCAGCAGCTTAGTAGCTGGAAACACCATATATTTT.

The chain combines TRBV6-5 with TRBJ1-2; 8 bases are a match to TRBD1. V lost 0 bases and J lost 2; bases outside the gene matches: 2. The germline CDR1 and CDR2 sequences are MNHEY and SVGAGI. The CDR3 is 15 amino acids. The chain's CDR3 is CASSYSRDRNYGYTF. In DNA form, the CDR3 reads TGTGCCAGCAGTTACTCTCGGGACAGGAACTATGGCTACACCTTC.

The chain recombines TRBV18 with TRBJ1-5, with TRBD1 identical over 9 bases. V shed 4 bases, J shed 5 bases, and the junction held 6 bases outside the gene matches. In germline, CDR1 is KGHSH, CDR2 LQKENI. The CDR3 spans 15 residues. CDR3 DNA: TGTGCCAGCTCACAGGACAGGGGCAAGGATCAGCCCCAGCATTTT. This encodes CASSQDRGKDQPQHF. Full variable domain (missing parts from reference TRBV18 and TRBJ1-5): NAGVMQNPRHLVRRRGQEARLRCSPMKGHSHVYWYRQLPEEGLKFMVYLQKENIIDESGMPKERFSAEFPKEGPSILRIQQVVRGDSAAYFCASSQDRGKDQPQHFGDGTRLSIL.

The chain carries TRBV5-6 and TRBJ1-1, with 7 bases lining up with TRBD1. The J segment lost 5 bases and the V segment lost 1 base, leaving 11 bases of the junction unmatched. CDR3 size: 16 residues. Germline CDR1 and CDR2: SGHDT and YYEEEE. The CDR3 DNA sequence: TGTGCCAGCAGCTTGACGGCAGGGGGATTGGGGACTGAAGCTTTCTTT. Residues: CASSLTAGGLGTEAFF.

J is TRBJ2-1 and V is TRBV3-1 (or the pseudogene TRBV3-2); 9 bases match TRBD2. This CDR3 spans 14 amino acids. V was pared by 8 bases and J by 7 bases, with 9 bases of the junction left unmatched. CDR1 and CDR2 from the germline V gene are LGHDT and YNNKEL (reference sequence). The CDR3 reads CASRGGRASNEQFF. The CDR3 bases are TGTGCCAGCCGAGGCGGGAGGGCCTCTAATGAGCAGTTCTTC.

V gene TRBV10-2 combines with J gene TRBJ2-7; 12 bases line up with TRBD2. Germline V gene sequence: CDR1 WSHSY, CDR2 SAAADI. The trim removed 3 bases at V and 5 bases at J, leaving 8 bases unmatched. The CDR3 spans 16 residues. The CDR3 region is CASSDYTSGRYHEQYF. CDR3 nucleotide sequence: TGCGCCAGCAGTGACTATACTAGCGGGAGGTACCACGAGCAGTACTTC.

This rearrangement joins TRBV6-5 to TRBJ1-2; 7 bases agree with TRBD1. Germline assignment: CDR1 MNHEY and CDR2 SVGAGI. The J segment lost 4 bases and the V segment lost 5 bases, leaving 7 bases of the junction unmatched. The CDR3 sequence is 14 residues long. CDR3 sequence reads: CASSPDRAGYGYTF. Written as DNA, the CDR3 is TGTGCCAGCAGTCCCGACAGGGCGGGCTATGGCTACACCTTC.

This clone was observed a single time. The gene calls are TRBV7-9 and TRBJ2-2; 8 nucleotides align to TRBD2. The CDR3 totals 16 residues. Germline loops: CDR1 SEHNR, CDR2 FQNEAQ (reference sequence). V shed 3 bases, J shed 3 bases, and the junction held 6 bases outside the gene matches. CDR3 DNA sequence: TGTGCCAGCAGCTTTGAAGCGGGAGCGCACACCGGGGAGCTGTTTTTT. Protein product: CASSFEAGAHTGELFF.

The chain employs TRBV4-2 and TRBJ1-5; 11 bases are a match to TRBD1. Germline lookup yields CDR1 LGHNA and CDR2 YNFKEQ. This CDR3 has 16 residues. V trimming: 4 bases; J trimming: 5 bases; junction bases outside the gene matches: 7. CDR3: CASSPLGQGVDQPQHF. DNA of the CDR3: TGTGCCAGCAGCCCCCTGGGACAGGGGGTGGATCAGCCCCAGCATTTT.

V usage is TRBV12-3 or TRBV12-4 and J usage is TRBJ1-3, with D possibly TRBD1 on 5 matching bases. V lost 11 bases and J lost 4, with 9 bases in between. This CDR3 is 11 amino acids long. The CDR3 reads CASRGGNTIYF. CDR3 coding DNA: TGTGCCTCGCGGGGGGGAAACACCATATATTTT.

The chain carries TRBV27 and TRBJ1-6; TRBD1 matches 8 bases. This CDR3 is 14 amino acids long. The germline CDR1 and CDR2 sequences are MNHEY and SMNVEV (reference sequence). V gave up 7 bases and J gave up 5 bases; unmatched junction bases: 4. CDR3 sequence (DNA): TGTGCCAGCACCCGGACAGGGAATAATTCACCCCTCCACTTT. Translation: CASTRTGNNSPLHF.

The chain couples TRBV6-4 to TRBJ2-6, with 10 bases lining up with TRBD1. CDR1 is MRHNA and CDR2 is SNTAGT in the germline V gene. This CDR3 is 17 amino acids long. V shed 2 bases and J 0 bases; nucleotides not matched to a gene: 1. The CDR3 loop is CASSDGTGASGANVLTF. In DNA, the CDR3 is TGTGCCAGCAGTGACGGGACAGGGGCCTCTGGGGCCAACGTCCTGACTTTC.

This clone came up once. V is TRBV10-3 and J is TRBJ1-1; unclear D gene. CDR1 ENHRY and CDR2 SYGVKD come from the germline V gene. V was clipped by 7 bases and J by 10 bases, with 19 bases between them. This CDR3 spans 13 amino acids. The CDR3 reads CAITQTQDRPAFF. The CDR3 coding sequence is TGTGCCATCACTCAGACACAAGATCGTCCAGCTTTCTTT.

The rearrangement uses TRBV5-4 and TRBJ2-7; D is possibly TRBD2 (6 bases). Trimming cost V 4 bases and J 2 bases, with 7 bases left between them. The germline V gene has CDR1 SGHNT and CDR2 YYREEE (reference sequence). The CDR3 covers 12 residues. The CDR3 nucleotides are TGTGCCAGCAGCGGGGGGACCTACGAGCAGTACTTC. Translation gives CASSGGTYEQYF. The whole variable domain, remainder taken from reference TRBV5-4 and TRBJ2-7, is ETGVTQSPTHLIKTRGQQVTLRCSSQSGHNTVSWYQQALGQGPQFIFQYYREEENGRGNFPPRFSGLQFPNYSSELNVNALELDDSALYLCASSGGTYEQYFGPGTRLTVT.

This CDR3 is CASRRGFATDTQYF. In nucleotides, the CDR3 is TGCGCCAGCCGGAGGGGTTTTGCCACAGATACGCAGTATTTT. The V gene is TRBV5-1, the J gene TRBJ2-3, with D possibly being TRBD2 (6 bases). Germline assignment: CDR1 SGHRS and CDR2 YFSETQ. V was pared by 7 bases and J by 2 bases, with 14 bases between. The CDR3 has 14 residues.